This T cell receptor beta chain was identified in a study of blood T cell repertoires in COVID-19. Whole-study context: T cells, B-cell-depleted T cells, or PBMCs supplied cDNA or gDNA.

J lost 1 base, V lost 4 bases, and 6 bases had no gene match. The CDR3 loop spans 16 amino acids. Germline V lookup: CDR1 SGHDN, CDR2 FVKESK. Method: immunoSEQ multiplex PCR; TCRdb's copy keeps in-frame clones and lacks some. The sample includes fewer than 400,000 clones, about 87% of them seen just once. This sequence originates from a human donor in a cohort sampled during active COVID-19. This chain connects TRBV14 to TRBJ2-2; the match to TRBD2 covers 7 bases. The sequenced sample was peripheral blood. CDR3 protein: CASSPRTGGNTGELFF. CDR3 nucleotide sequence: TGTGCCAGCAGCCCTCGGACGGGAGGGAACACCGGGGAGCTGTTTTTT.